A selection of T cell receptor beta chains follows, all from one sample in a study of blood T cell repertoires in COVID-19. TCRdb's copy holds only in-frame clones and misses some; the assay was immunoSEQ multiplex PCR. The table has approximately 250,000 clones, just under 90% seen once; the top ten hold approximately 4%. The source material was PBMCs or T cells enriched from blood (not recorded which). All receptors come from a woman in her twenties or thirties with acute COVID-19. The CDR3 runs from the conserved cysteine through the conserved F or W. The D gene is left open where the match is weak. A row's size may be missing; if present it is once, few, many or a size class.

d_gene: TRBD2
abundance: .
j_gene: TRBJ2-3
v_gene: TRBV3-1/TRBV3-2
len: 23
CDR3aa: CASSPGPSLAGGLLLLLEDTQYF
CDR3nt: TGTGCCAGCAGCCCTGGGCCCTCATTAGCGGGAGGGCTTCTTCTCCTATTGGAAGATACGCAGTATTTT

d_gene: .
abundance: .
j_gene: TRBJ2-3
v_gene: TRBV10-3
len: 15
CDR3aa: CAISLGQQTADTQYF
CDR3nt: TGTGCCATCAGTTTGGGACAACAAACGGCAGATACGCAGTATTTT

d_gene: TRBD1
abundance: .
j_gene: TRBJ1-1
v_gene: TRBV7-9
len: 15
CDR3aa: CASSLPTGRNTEAFF
CDR3nt: TGTGCCAGCAGCTTACCGACAGGGAGGAACACTGAAGCTTTCTTT

d_gene: TRBD2
abundance: .
j_gene: TRBJ2-1
v_gene: TRBV9
len: 15
CDR3aa: CASSVDSGMYNEQFF
CDR3nt: TGTGCCAGCAGCGTAGATAGCGGGATGTACAATGAGCAGTTCTTC

d_gene: .
abundance: .
j_gene: TRBJ2-6
v_gene: TRBV15
len: 15
CDR3aa: CATSQGGAGANVLTF
CDR3nt: TGTGCCACCAGCCAGGGAGGAGCTGGGGCCAACGTCCTGACTTTC

d_gene: .
abundance: once
j_gene: TRBJ1-1
v_gene: TRBV21-1
len: 14
CDR3aa: CASSGSGGCTEAFF
CDR3nt: TGTGCCAGCAGCGGATCAGGGGGTTGCACTGAAGCTTTCTTT

d_gene: .
abundance: .
j_gene: TRBJ1-1
v_gene: TRBV28
len: 14
CDR3aa: CASILPGPLAEAFF
CDR3nt: TGTGCCAGCATCCTTCCAGGGCCCCTCGCTGAAGCTTTCTTT

d_gene: TRBD1
abundance: .
j_gene: TRBJ1-4
v_gene: TRBV5-1
len: 15
CDR3aa: CASSLDPPDREKLFF
CDR3nt: TGCGCCAGCAGCTTGGACCCACCGGACAGGGAAAAACTGTTTTTT

d_gene: TRBD2
abundance: .
j_gene: TRBJ2-1
v_gene: TRBV6-6
len: 20
CDR3aa: CASSPPEGAGGPSSYNEQFF
CDR3nt: TGTGCCAGCAGTCCCCCTGAGGGAGCGGGAGGCCCCAGCTCCTACAATGAGCAGTTCTTC

d_gene: TRBD2
abundance: .
j_gene: TRBJ2-1
v_gene: TRBV19
len: 17
CDR3aa: CASSITSGSYWSNEQFF
CDR3nt: TGTGCCAGTAGTATAACCAGCGGGAGCTATTGGAGCAATGAGCAGTTCTTC

d_gene: TRBD1
abundance: .
j_gene: TRBJ1-2
v_gene: TRBV30
len: 13
CDR3aa: CAWTGQGARGYTF
CDR3nt: TGTGCCTGGACCGGACAGGGGGCTCGGGGCTACACCTTC

d_gene: .
abundance: .
j_gene: TRBJ2-1
v_gene: TRBV24-1
len: 16
CDR3aa: CATSDFLVIIGNEQFF
CDR3nt: TGTGCCACCAGTGATTTCCTAGTAATAATCGGCAATGAGCAGTTCTTC

d_gene: .
abundance: once
j_gene: TRBJ2-1
v_gene: TRBV5-1
len: 12
CDR3aa: CASSPDRREQFF
CDR3nt: TGCGCCAGCAGCCCCGACAGGCGGGAGCAGTTCTTC

d_gene: .
abundance: .
j_gene: TRBJ1-6
v_gene: TRBV18
len: 13
CDR3aa: CASSSGYNSPLHF
CDR3nt: TGTGCCAGCTCGTCGGGTTATAATTCACCCCTCCACTTT

d_gene: .
abundance: .
j_gene: TRBJ2-5
v_gene: TRBV3-1/TRBV3-2
len: 14
CDR3aa: CASSRLGAQETQYF
CDR3nt: TGTGCCAGCAGCCGATTGGGGGCGCAAGAGACCCAGTACTTC

d_gene: .
abundance: .
j_gene: TRBJ1-5
v_gene: TRBV19
len: 14
CDR3aa: CASSTRGGPQPQHF
CDR3nt: TGTGCCAGTAGTACGCGGGGCGGGCCTCAGCCCCAGCATTTT

d_gene: TRBD1
abundance: .
j_gene: TRBJ1-5
v_gene: TRBV19
len: 17
CDR3aa: CASSIGRGDRGDQPQHF
CDR3nt: TGTGCCAGTAGTATAGGGAGGGGGGACAGGGGAGATCAGCCCCAGCATTTT

d_gene: .
abundance: .
j_gene: TRBJ1-1
v_gene: TRBV2
len: 13
CDR3aa: CASSEWAGIEAFF
CDR3nt: TGTGCCAGCAGTGAATGGGCGGGGATTGAAGCTTTCTTT

d_gene: .
abundance: .
j_gene: TRBJ1-5
v_gene: TRBV15
len: 16
CDR3aa: CATSRGGQYSNQPQHF
CDR3nt: TGTGCCACCAGCAGAGGCGGACAATATAGCAATCAGCCCCAGCATTTT

d_gene: TRBD2
abundance: .
j_gene: TRBJ2-3
v_gene: TRBV6-6
len: 15
CDR3aa: CASTDPGLATDTQYF
CDR3nt: TGTGCCAGCACCGATCCGGGACTAGCGACAGATACGCAGTATTTT

d_gene: .
abundance: few
j_gene: TRBJ1-1
v_gene: TRBV4-1
len: 14
CDR3aa: CASSQDVTDPEAFF
CDR3nt: TGCGCCAGCAGCCAAGATGTCACAGACCCTGAAGCTTTCTTT

d_gene: TRBD1
abundance: .
j_gene: TRBJ2-2
v_gene: TRBV4-1
len: 16
CDR3aa: CASSFLGTGVTGELFF
CDR3nt: TGCGCCAGCAGCTTTCTCGGGACAGGGGTTACCGGGGAGCTGTTTTTT

d_gene: .
abundance: .
j_gene: TRBJ1-1
v_gene: TRBV19
len: 14
CDR3aa: CASSIQGRGTEAFF
CDR3nt: TGTGCCAGTAGTATCCAGGGGAGGGGCACTGAAGCTTTCTTT

d_gene: .
abundance: .
j_gene: TRBJ1-5
v_gene: TRBV3-1/TRBV3-2
len: 14
CDR3aa: CASSPGLSNQPQHF
CDR3nt: TGTGCCAGCAGCCCGGGACTTTCCAATCAGCCCCAGCATTTT

d_gene: .
abundance: .
j_gene: TRBJ2-7
v_gene: TRBV12-2
len: 13
CDR3aa: CASRLDSGYEQYF
CDR3nt: TGTGCAAGTCGCTTAGATAGCGGCTACGAGCAGTACTTC

d_gene: TRBD1
abundance: .
j_gene: TRBJ1-2
v_gene: TRBV5-6
len: 13
CDR3aa: CASSQDRDPGYTF
CDR3nt: TGTGCCAGCAGCCAGGACAGGGATCCTGGCTACACCTTC

d_gene: TRBD1
abundance: .
j_gene: TRBJ1-1
v_gene: TRBV27
len: 18
CDR3aa: CASTQGAGDRGISTEAFF
CDR3nt: TGTGCCAGCACTCAAGGGGCTGGGGACAGGGGCATAAGCACTGAAGCTTTCTTT

d_gene: .
abundance: few
j_gene: TRBJ2-2
v_gene: TRBV4-1
len: 13
CDR3aa: CASSQVLTGELFF
CDR3nt: TGCGCCAGCAGCCAAGTACTGACCGGGGAGCTGTTTTTT

d_gene: .
abundance: once
j_gene: TRBJ2-1
v_gene: TRBV18
len: 16
CDR3aa: CASHGRVGVEDNEQFF
CDR3nt: TGTGCCAGCCATGGTCGGGTCGGGGTCGAGGACAATGAGCAGTTCTTC

d_gene: TRBD2
abundance: .
j_gene: TRBJ2-3
v_gene: TRBV2
len: 16
CDR3aa: CASSTGLAGGADTQYF
CDR3nt: TGTGCCAGCAGTACTGGACTAGCGGGAGGAGCAGATACGCAGTATTTT

d_gene: .
abundance: few
j_gene: TRBJ2-7
v_gene: TRBV5-1
len: 12
CDR3aa: CASTWRDGEQYF
CDR3nt: TGCGCCAGCACTTGGCGGGACGGCGAGCAGTACTTC

d_gene: .
abundance: .
j_gene: TRBJ2-7
v_gene: TRBV4-1
len: 15
CDR3aa: CASSQVEDFSYEQYF
CDR3nt: TGCGCCAGCAGCCAAGTCGAGGACTTTTCCTACGAGCAGTACTTC

d_gene: .
abundance: once
j_gene: TRBJ2-2
v_gene: TRBV10-3
len: 14
CDR3aa: CAISTREPIGELFF
CDR3nt: TGTGCCATCAGTACACGGGAGCCGATCGGGGAGCTGTTTTTT

d_gene: TRBD1
abundance: .
j_gene: TRBJ2-7
v_gene: TRBV4-1
len: 15
CDR3aa: CASSQAGTDSYEQYF
CDR3nt: TGCGCCAGCAGCCAAGCCGGGACAGACTCCTACGAGCAGTACTTC

d_gene: .
abundance: .
j_gene: TRBJ1-1
v_gene: TRBV7-9
len: 12
CDR3aa: CASSTDSTEAFF
CDR3nt: TGTGCCAGCAGCACTGACAGTACTGAAGCTTTCTTT